Presented here are 4 T cell receptor beta chains from one specimen sequenced in a study of shared T cell receptors in the human thymus. Repertoires were generated with immunoSEQ multiplex PCR, while TCRdb's copy carries only in-frame clones and drops some. Counted here are approximately 490,000 clones, around 82% occurring once; the ten biggest clones make up 0.013%. These data are also associated with another study on human thymus T cells.

Sequences were obtained from thymocytes. The source is a boy less than two years old with a congenital heart defect.

The gene calls are TRBV4-1 and TRBJ1-1; TRBD1 is a possible D gene (6 bases). The germline V gene has CDR1 MGHRA and CDR2 YSYEKL. The CDR3 length is 14 residues. V lost 4 bases to trimming and J lost 3 bases, with 12 bases between them. The CDR3 DNA sequence: TGCGCCAGCAGCCCTCAGGGGACCGACACTGAAGCTTTCTTT. Residues: CASSPQGTDTEAFF.

The chain carries TRBV5-6 and TRBJ2-7, with TRBD2 matching over 8 bases. The CDR3 extends over 14 amino acids. Per the germline V gene, CDR1 is SGHDT and CDR2 is YYEEEE. The J segment lost 4 bases and the V segment lost 4 bases, leaving 7 bases of the junction unmatched. CDR3 nucleotides: TGTGCCAGCAGCGGGCGGGAGGCCCGGTACGAGCAGTACTTC. It translates to CASSGREARYEQYF.

The V gene is TRBV5-6, the J gene TRBJ1-2, with 8 bases aligning to TRBD1. CDR3 size: 17 residues. Trimming cost V 4 bases and J 6 bases; bases outside gene matches: 17. Germline assignment: CDR1 SGHDT and CDR2 YYEEEE. CDR3 protein: CASSQPPRDRRQHGYTF. CDR3 DNA sequence: TGTGCCAGCAGCCAACCTCCCCGGGACAGGAGGCAGCATGGCTACACCTTC.

The genes are TRBV7-2 and TRBJ2-7, with TRBD2 identical over 7 bases. V shed 5 bases and J 1 base; nucleotides not matched to a gene: 17. CDR3 length: 18 residues. The germline V gene has CDR1 SGHTA and CDR2 FQGNSA. The chain's CDR3 is CASSPGPLLAGSSYEQYF. The CDR3 DNA reads as TGTGCCAGCAGCCCCGGACCCCTTTTAGCGGGTAGTTCCTACGAGCAGTACTTC.